This T cell receptor (beta chain) was obtained from a study of PD-1 blockade in classical Hodgkin lymphoma. Study-level information: Patients had nivolumab dosed at 3 mg/kg, delivered intravenously every 2 weeks. Study-wide points: Excluded were patients who started nivolumab under 1 year after ASCT, a group that had lower diversity. Complete responders showed a baseline diversity that resembled the diversity of newly diagnosed patients.

V was shortened by 9 bases and J by 0 bases, with 21 bases between the two germline ends. CDR3 length: 17 residues. Germline CDR1 is SNHLY and CDR2 is FYNNEI. This clone was counted only a few times. What it recognizes is unknown. Repertoires were generated with immunoSEQ multiplex PCR, while TCRdb's copy carries only in-frame clones and drops some. The sample lists over 20,000 clones, around 86% seen once, with around 2.5% in the top ten. Brentuximab vedotin exposure varied among the patients, all of whom had relapsed after autologous stem cell transplantation. Best responses were complete response, partial response or progressive disease.

The chain couples TRBV2 to TRBJ1-5; weak D call: TRBD1 (5 bases). The TCR originated in a human donor with classical Hodgkin lymphoma. The specimen was peripheral blood mononuclear cells (PBMCs), collected at baseline. The CDR3: CASNPPPGDDSNQPQHF. CDR3 nucleotide sequence: TGTGCCAGTAACCCTCCCCCGGGGGACGATAGCAATCAGCCCCAGCATTTT.